This T cell receptor beta chain was obtained from a study of blood T cell repertoires in COVID-19. Those enrolled in Seattle joined during active infection and were followed longitudinally afterward. The CDR3 has 14 residues. Germline CDR1 reads LNHDA; CDR2 reads SQIVND (reference sequence). The V segment lost 4 bases and the J segment 8 bases; nucleotides outside the gene matches: 6. TCRdb's copy holds only in-frame clones and misses some; the assay was immunoSEQ multiplex PCR. The sample shows about 340,000 clones, roughly 90% of them seen only once. This sequence originates from a woman between 70 and 85 years old with COVID-19, enrolled during active disease. This chain links TRBV19 with TRBJ1-4; 8 bases fit TRBD1. Sequencing was performed on peripheral blood. CDR3 coding DNA: TGTGCCAGTAGTACCCGACAGGGGAGGGAAAAACTGTTTTTT. Encoded protein: CASSTRQGREKLFF.